The T cell receptor beta chain under discussion was sequenced for a study of cytomegalovirus exposure and HLA in healthy donors (dated by TCRdb to about 2017). Notes on the research overall: An earlier analysis of 587 of the donors reported 250 to 350 Gb of sequence data and 117 million unique TCR beta sequences obtained from around 190 million T cells. In the later analysis, no new phenotypic data were used to find candidate immune exposures; instead, reliance was placed on TCR beta sequences and their occurrence across donors. In a later analysis, previously published TCR beta repertoires from 666 donors were re-analyzed and high-resolution HLA genotyping was added so that TCR occurrence patterns could be studied. The aim of the study was to test whether cataloging public T cell receptors could identify signatures of past pathogen exposure. Roughly 300 gigabases of sequencing data and tens of millions of unique TCR sequences made up an early release that covered some 640 HLA-typed donors. Donor age, sex, ethnicity and CMV serostatus were compiled alongside the repertoire data. High-throughput TCR immunosequencing, statistical association of individual TCRs with disease status, and machine learning were combined to predict cytomegalovirus infection status. Four to six DR-DQ haplotypes were handled as single units for association and clustering because linkage in the cohort was strong. Among the roughly 400 genotyped donors, under 90% belonged to the genetic ancestry cluster associated with self-reported Caucasian donors. Using immunosequencing, the study profiled T cell repertoires from 640 or so subjects and related those repertoires to cytomegalovirus serostatus. A later genetic analysis used genome-wide SNP genotypes for about 60% of the roughly 670 donors, treating that subset as a discovery cohort. Typing coverage varied by locus: roughly 629-640 donors for A, B, C, DRB1 and DQB1; approximately 500 for DQA1; approximately 610 for DPA1; 400 to 480 for DPB1. HLA typing covered class I and class II loci at four-digit resolution. Along with the approximately 620-subject first cohort, a separate validation cohort of over a hundred different subjects was used. On average, around 200,000 unique TCR beta nucleotide sequences were sequenced per donor among 350 to 400 genotyped donors of the cohort, with around 19% of those sequences being non-productive. All discovery cohort repertoires had been generated on a single sequencing platform. An earlier analysis of 587 of the donors applied high-throughput TCR beta sequencing to assess whether each TCR beta V gene segment acted as functional or pseudogenic.

About this clone itself: What antigen it recognizes has not been identified. The sample holds no much larger clone one base away, and base qualities are not on file.

Library preparation employed the immunoSEQ multiplex PCR assay. For the multiplex PCR, a mixture combining 60 forward primers for TCR Vbeta segments and 13 reverse primers for TCR Jbeta segments was used. Amplification of the CDR3 region of rearranged TCR beta genes was performed with a multiplex PCR assay on genomic DNA. Amplified TCR beta libraries were sequenced as 87-base-pair reads on the Illumina HiSeq System. The authors' analysis ran thus. A later analysis tallied around 87 million unique TCR beta chains across the approximately 670 repertoires, and 10 million to 11 million of those chains were shared by two or more donors. To remove PCR and sequencing errors, raw reads were error-corrected and collapsed into unique sequences using a nearest-neighbor algorithm that merged closely related sequences. V, D and J gene segments were assigned by aligning CDR3 sequences to IMGT reference sequences. For a sequence to be retained, at least a six-nucleotide match to both a V gene segment and a J gene segment was required. Rearrangements were classified as productive when the CDR3 lacked stop codons and remained in frame with V and J, and all other rearrangements were classified as non-productive. Following IMGT convention, CDR3 was defined as the stretch from the second conserved V-encoded cysteine up to the conserved J-encoded phenylalanine. The earlier analysis of some 540 of the donors excluded any sequence lacking an unambiguous match to a single V gene segment. In an earlier analysis of approximately 590 of the donors, a V segment was called functional when productive rearrangements were above 56.7%, and segregating when the standard deviation between donors exceeded 5%. To diagnose cytomegalovirus status from the catalog of TCR beta chain sequences, a statistical classification framework was built. In a later analysis, V and J genes were assigned by comparing TCR nucleotide sequences against IMGT/GENE-DB human TR gene sequences. A later analysis assigned CDR3 sequences and most-parsimonious VDJ recombination scenarios with the TCRdist pipeline. In a later analysis, each TCR beta chain was defined by its CDR3 amino acid sequence together with its V-gene family, and reads without a unique V-gene family were excluded. To address suspected cross-contamination and a sequencing artifact, a later analysis removed several hundred highly shared, low-generation-probability nucleotide sequences. A later analysis calculated a clonal expansion index for each public chain from normalized within-repertoire ranks of inferred template counts. In a later analysis, generation probabilities were computed using a VDJ recombination model fitted to out-of-frame rearrangements, and the results were checked against IGoR. A later analysis scored TCR-TCR, TCR-HLA and TCR-CMV co-occurrence with hypergeometric tests, applying a repertoire-size bias correction to TCR pairs. A later analysis estimated false discovery rates by permuting HLA or CMV assignments 20 times. In a later analysis, co-occurring TCRs were grouped with DBSCAN, and TCRdist sequence similarity was added when clustering was performed within HLA-allele-positive subsets. Repertoires with fewer than 30,000 or more than 120,000 public chains, plus five repertoires with anomalous nucleotide sharing, were excluded from co-occurrence clustering. The table comes from immuneACCESS by way of TCRdb, which keeps in-frame sequences with V and J called. Part of the clones is missing from these tables; in studies checked, under half for an unresolved V gene and the rest for unknown reasons. D and trimming come from the DNA, and the V and J calls and clone size come from that table. The sample records 150,000 or so clones, over 60% of which are singletons. The biggest ten clones account for 3% to 4% of the sample.

The research as a whole found: In a later analysis, the rate of TCR association differed among HLA loci, with DRB1 alleles having the most associated TCRs and HLA-C alleles having the fewest. Linkage disequilibrium might explain the correlated functional status among segregating V segments, but an unknown experimental factor could not be excluded. Around 16 rarely observed V segments, including chromosome 9 orphons, were excluded from the earlier analysis of several hundred of the donors because counts were too low. A later genetic analysis reported fewer N-insertions in productive TCRs among donors in an Asian-associated ancestry cluster than the roughly 700-donor mean. Because HLA typing was unavailable for some donors at each locus, only the typed subset was used in association tests. In this cohort, only TCR beta chains were sequenced, and detectable features were limited by the absence of alpha or paired-chain data. The authors suggested that the approach could potentially be extended to other disease states and immunological phenotypes. In vitro tests confirmed that a few of the cytomegalovirus-associated TCR beta chains recognize cytomegalovirus antigens. According to a later analysis, parvovirus B19, influenza, CMV and Epstein-Barr virus appeared linked to several top co-occurrence clusters. A later analysis found that most CMV-associated TCR beta chains appeared HLA-restricted, with HLA associations seemingly driven largely by CMV exposure. In both the original and validation cohorts, the classifier was reported to diagnose cytomegalovirus status with high specificity and sensitivity. V-gene and J-gene trimming of TCR beta chains was associated with a missense DCLRE1C variant in a later genetic analysis, and the association was replicated in an independent cohort. A further reported finding was that TCR beta sequences accurately predicted the HLA-A and HLA-B alleles for most subjects in the first cohort. In an earlier analysis of some 640 of the donors, most TCR beta V segments were observed in productive rearrangements about 87% or about 30% of the time, broadly matching IMGT annotations. A group of highly shared sequence variants was considered likely to be a technical artifact of the sequencing pipeline. CMV serostatus was the only immune exposure information available for the cohort. Assigning TCR associations to individual alleles was difficult when HLA alleles, especially DR and DQ, strongly co-occurred. Presence/absence analyses assumed roughly uniform sequencing depth across donors, an assumption that may not hold. Across donors, most TCR sequences were observed very rarely, whereas some public TCRs were present in many individuals. A later analysis associated 15,000 or so TCR beta sequences with specific HLA alleles at a false discovery rate of 0.05. In a later analysis, HLA-associated TCR beta chains were found to be more clonally expanded and to have lower generation probabilities than equally common non-associated chains. The study listed approximately 150 TCR beta chains as associated with cytomegalovirus.

The cohort comprised some 680 healthy bone marrow donors. At the time of sampling, all cohort members were nominally healthy, though unrecorded immune exposures were likely present. The donor was CMV seronegative and belonged to the group of 350 or so seronegative cohort members. A peripheral blood sample was collected from each donor, and TCR beta sequencing was performed on peripheral blood mononuclear cells. The Qiagen DNeasy Blood Extraction Kit was used to extract genomic DNA from the blood cell samples. The TCR was taken from a woman in her thirties or forties in good health and CMV-seronegative. Input material: PBMCs.

DNA sequence: TGTGCCAGCAGCGGACAGGGTGTGAACACTGAAGCTTTCTTT. It translates to CASSGQGVNTEAFF. Recombination linked TRBV11-3 to TRBJ1-1, and TRBD1 aligns with 8 junction nucleotides. Including the terminal cysteine and phenylalanine, the CDR3 comprises 14 residues. Only the CDR3 DNA stays, 42 bases, in frame from base 1. Trimming takes 5 bases off V and 0 bases off J; junction bases not matched to a gene: 2. For CDR1 and CDR2, the germline V gene lists SGHNT and YENEEA.